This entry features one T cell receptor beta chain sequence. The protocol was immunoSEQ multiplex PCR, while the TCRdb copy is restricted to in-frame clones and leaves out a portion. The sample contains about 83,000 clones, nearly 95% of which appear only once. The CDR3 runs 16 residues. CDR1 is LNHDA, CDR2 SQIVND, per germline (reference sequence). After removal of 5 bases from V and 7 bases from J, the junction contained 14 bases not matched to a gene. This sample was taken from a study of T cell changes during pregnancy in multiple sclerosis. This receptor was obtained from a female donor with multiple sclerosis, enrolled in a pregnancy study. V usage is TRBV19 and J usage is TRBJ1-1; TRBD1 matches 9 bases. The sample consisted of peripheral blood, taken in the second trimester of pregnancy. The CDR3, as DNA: TGTGCCAGTAGTCTTCAGCCGGGACAGGGAAGAGATGAAGCTTTCTTT. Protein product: CASSLQPGQGRDEAFF. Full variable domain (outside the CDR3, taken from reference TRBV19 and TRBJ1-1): DGGITQSPKYLFRKEGQNVTLSCEQNLNHDAMYWYRQDPGQGLRLIYYSQIVNDFQKGDIAEGYSVSREKKESFPLTVTSAQKNPTAFYLCASSLQPGQGRDEAFFGQGTRLTVV.